These T cell receptor beta chains were read from a single sample in a study of blood T cell repertoires in COVID-19. The protocol was immunoSEQ multiplex PCR, while the TCRdb copy is restricted to in-frame clones and leaves out a portion. The sample contains some 54,000 clones, 91% of which appear only once. Sequencing used peripheral blood. Every receptor here comes from a man between 60 and 70 years old with acute or convalescent COVID-19. The CDR3 runs from the conserved cysteine through the conserved F or W. Fields, in order: D gene, J gene, V gene, clone size, CDR3 DNA, CDR3 protein. The D gene is left open where the match is weak. Clone sizes are given selectively: once, few, many, or a class where the clone is expanded.

d_gene: TRBD2; j_gene: TRBJ2-2; v_gene: TRBV11-2; abundance: few; CDR3nt: TGTGCCAGCAGCTCCGGCCTAGCGGGACATGCTACCGGGGAGCTGTTTTTT; CDR3aa: CASSSGLAGHATGELFF
d_gene: TRBD2; j_gene: TRBJ2-4; v_gene: TRBV6-1; abundance: NA; CDR3nt: TGTGCCAGCAGTGAGACCGGGACTAGCGGGAAAAACATTCAGTACTTC; CDR3aa: CASSETGTSGKNIQYF
d_gene: TRBD1; j_gene: TRBJ1-1; v_gene: TRBV5-1; abundance: NA; CDR3nt: TGCGCCAGCAGCCCAATCCCGACAGGGGACACTGAAGCTTTCTTT; CDR3aa: CASSPIPTGDTEAFF
d_gene: NA; j_gene: TRBJ2-5; v_gene: TRBV30; abundance: NA; CDR3nt: TGTGCCTGGAGCATCCTTGGACACACTAACCAAGAGACCCAGTACTTC; CDR3aa: CAWSILGHTNQETQYF
d_gene: NA; j_gene: TRBJ1-1; v_gene: TRBV6-5; abundance: few; CDR3nt: TGTGCCAGCAGTCGACAGGTGGGGGCTGAAGCTTTCTTT; CDR3aa: CASSRQVGAEAFF
d_gene: NA; j_gene: TRBJ2-7; v_gene: TRBV10-2; abundance: NA; CDR3nt: TGCGCCAGCAGTGAGGCTTACGTGCGTGCGAGATACGAGCAGTACTTC; CDR3aa: CASSEAYVRARYEQYF
d_gene: NA; j_gene: TRBJ2-7; v_gene: TRBV28; abundance: few; CDR3nt: TGTGCCAGCACCGTTCCCAGGGGCGGGCCGAGCTCCTACGAGCAGTACTTC; CDR3aa: CASTVPRGGPSSYEQYF
d_gene: NA; j_gene: TRBJ2-1; v_gene: TRBV28; abundance: NA; CDR3nt: TGTGCCAGCAGGTCCTATGGCGGTAAAACGGTTGAGCAGTTCTTC; CDR3aa: CASRSYGGKTVEQFF
d_gene: NA; j_gene: TRBJ1-3; v_gene: TRBV21-1; abundance: NA; CDR3nt: TGTGCCAGCAGCACCGGAGGGTGCGCAGGAAACACCATATATTTT; CDR3aa: CASSTGGCAGNTIYF
d_gene: TRBD1; j_gene: TRBJ1-2; v_gene: TRBV2; abundance: NA; CDR3nt: TGTGCCAGCAGTGTGCAGGGGGCGGGCGATGGCTACACCTTC; CDR3aa: CASSVQGAGDGYTF
d_gene: NA; j_gene: TRBJ1-6; v_gene: TRBV9; abundance: NA; CDR3nt: TGTGCCAGCAGCAAGACCCTGGGCAATAATTCACCCCTCCACTTT; CDR3aa: CASSKTLGNNSPLHF
d_gene: TRBD2; j_gene: TRBJ2-3; v_gene: TRBV14; abundance: NA; CDR3nt: TGTGCCAGCAGCCGAACGACTAGCCCCCGCACAGATACGCAGTATTTT; CDR3aa: CASSRTTSPRTDTQYF
d_gene: TRBD2; j_gene: TRBJ2-3; v_gene: TRBV4-3; abundance: NA; CDR3nt: TGCGCCAGCAGCCAAGATACGGTAGCGGGAGAGGATACGCAGTATTTT; CDR3aa: CASSQDTVAGEDTQYF
d_gene: NA; j_gene: TRBJ2-7; v_gene: TRBV7-2; abundance: NA; CDR3nt: TGTGCCAGCAGCTCCCGGGACAACTACGAGCAGTACTTC; CDR3aa: CASSSRDNYEQYF
d_gene: NA; j_gene: TRBJ1-4; v_gene: TRBV5-4; abundance: NA; CDR3nt: TGTGCCAGCAGCCCTACGAGGGGAGGTGAAAAACTGTTTTTT; CDR3aa: CASSPTRGGEKLFF
d_gene: TRBD2; j_gene: TRBJ2-5; v_gene: TRBV4-2; abundance: NA; CDR3nt: TGTGCCAGCAGCCAACGGGGGGGAGATAGCGGGAGGGCTAGGGAGACCCAGTACTTC; CDR3aa: CASSQRGGDSGRARETQYF
d_gene: TRBD2; j_gene: TRBJ2-7; v_gene: TRBV6-1; abundance: NA; CDR3nt: TGTGCCAGCAGTGAAGGCGGGAGCTACGAGCAGTACTTC; CDR3aa: CASSEGGSYEQYF
d_gene: NA; j_gene: TRBJ2-7; v_gene: TRBV5-1; abundance: NA; CDR3nt: TGCGCCAGCAGCTGGCGGGCTAGCGACTCCTACGAGCAGTACTTC; CDR3aa: CASSWRASDSYEQYF
d_gene: TRBD2; j_gene: TRBJ2-3; v_gene: TRBV7-9; abundance: NA; CDR3nt: TGTGCCAGCCCCTCGTGGGGCTTAGCGGGAGGGCTCCCAGATACGCAGTATTTT; CDR3aa: CASPSWGLAGGLPDTQYF
d_gene: NA; j_gene: TRBJ1-1; v_gene: TRBV6-6; abundance: NA; CDR3nt: TGTGCCAGCAGTTGGCAGGTTAACACTGAAGCTTTCTTT; CDR3aa: CASSWQVNTEAFF
d_gene: TRBD1; j_gene: TRBJ1-1; v_gene: TRBV7-9; abundance: NA; CDR3nt: TGTGCCAGCAGCCGACCTGGACAGGGTAGGGAAGCTTTCTTT; CDR3aa: CASSRPGQGREAFF
d_gene: TRBD2; j_gene: TRBJ2-7; v_gene: TRBV16; abundance: NA; CDR3nt: TGTGCCAGCAGCCAAGGGGAGGGAGTAAGGCGCGAGCAGTACTTC; CDR3aa: CASSQGEGVRREQYF
d_gene: NA; j_gene: TRBJ2-7; v_gene: TRBV2; abundance: once; CDR3nt: TGTGCCAGCAACCCTAGCGTTCCGGCGTACGAGCAGTACTTC; CDR3aa: CASNPSVPAYEQYF
d_gene: TRBD1; j_gene: TRBJ2-5; v_gene: TRBV19; abundance: NA; CDR3nt: TGTGCCAGTAGTACTTCGAGACAGGGGATTGCAGAGACCCAGTACTTC; CDR3aa: CASSTSRQGIAETQYF
d_gene: TRBD2; j_gene: TRBJ2-7; v_gene: TRBV30; abundance: NA; CDR3nt: TGTGCCTGGAGTCCCGGACTAGCGGGAGCATTGTACGAGCAGTACTTC; CDR3aa: CAWSPGLAGALYEQYF
d_gene: TRBD1; j_gene: TRBJ1-2; v_gene: TRBV18; abundance: NA; CDR3nt: TGTGCCAGCTCACCTCAGGGGGAGTACTATGGCTACACCTTC; CDR3aa: CASSPQGEYYGYTF
d_gene: TRBD2; j_gene: TRBJ2-7; v_gene: TRBV4-3; abundance: NA; CDR3nt: TGCGCCAGCAGCCAAGGACTAGCGGGAGGGACCCTCGAGCAGTACTTC; CDR3aa: CASSQGLAGGTLEQYF
d_gene: NA; j_gene: TRBJ1-2; v_gene: TRBV5-1; abundance: NA; CDR3nt: TGCGCCAGCAGCTTGGATGGGAGGGGGGCCTATGGCTACACCTTC; CDR3aa: CASSLDGRGAYGYTF
d_gene: TRBD1; j_gene: TRBJ2-7; v_gene: TRBV5-1; abundance: once; CDR3nt: TGCGCCAGCAGCCCGGGGGGCGGACAGGGGGCGGGTGAGCAGTACTTC; CDR3aa: CASSPGGGQGAGEQYF
d_gene: NA; j_gene: TRBJ2-7; v_gene: TRBV6-2/TRBV6-3; abundance: NA; CDR3nt: TGTGCCAGCAGTTACTCCGGGGACTTGTCCTACGAGCAGTACTTC; CDR3aa: CASSYSGDLSYEQYF
d_gene: TRBD2; j_gene: TRBJ2-1; v_gene: TRBV7-9; abundance: NA; CDR3nt: TGTGCCAGCAGCCCCTCAGCGGGAGAAGGACCCTACAATGAGCAGTTCTTC; CDR3aa: CASSPSAGEGPYNEQFF
d_gene: TRBD1; j_gene: TRBJ1-4; v_gene: TRBV29-1; abundance: NA; CDR3nt: TGCAGCGTCCAAGGGACAGCCCTTAATGAAAAACTGTTTTTT; CDR3aa: CSVQGTALNEKLFF
d_gene: NA; j_gene: TRBJ2-2; v_gene: TRBV5-4; abundance: NA; CDR3nt: TGTGCCAGCAGCTTGGCCGGAGTTTACACCGGGGAGCTGTTTTTT; CDR3aa: CASSLAGVYTGELFF
d_gene: NA; j_gene: TRBJ2-1; v_gene: TRBV5-1; abundance: NA; CDR3nt: TGCGCCAGCAGCTCTCCCGAGGGGGGGAGGCCCTACAATGAGCAGTTCTTC; CDR3aa: CASSSPEGGRPYNEQFF
d_gene: TRBD2; j_gene: TRBJ2-1; v_gene: TRBV15; abundance: few; CDR3nt: TGTGCCACCAGTGAGGGAACTAGCGGGAGGTCTAATGAGCAGTTCTTC; CDR3aa: CATSEGTSGRSNEQFF
d_gene: TRBD2; j_gene: TRBJ2-5; v_gene: TRBV7-2; abundance: NA; CDR3nt: TGTGCCAGCAGTCTTAGCGGGAGGGCGGGGGAGACCCAGTACTTC; CDR3aa: CASSLSGRAGETQYF
d_gene: TRBD1; j_gene: TRBJ1-6; v_gene: TRBV19; abundance: NA; CDR3nt: TGTGCCAGTGGTGACAGGGCAGCCGGGACACCCCTCCACTTT; CDR3aa: CASGDRAAGTPLHF
d_gene: TRBD2; j_gene: TRBJ2-1; v_gene: TRBV7-9; abundance: NA; CDR3nt: TGTGCCAGCAGCTTAGTCGGACTAGCGGGAGTCGATGAGCAGTTCTTC; CDR3aa: CASSLVGLAGVDEQFF
d_gene: TRBD1; j_gene: TRBJ1-2; v_gene: TRBV19; abundance: NA; CDR3nt: TGTGCCAGTAGTATCCGGGACAGCCGCTATGGCTACACCTTC; CDR3aa: CASSIRDSRYGYTF